These 8 T cell receptor beta chains share one sample of origin, sequenced in a study of Ad26.COV2.S vaccination and SARS-CoV-2 variants. The sample's treatment: roughly 18 received Ad26.COV2.S at low or high dose, single or two shots; five or six received placebo; per-sample allocation not given. Sampling was performed 63 days after the first vaccine or placebo injection. The table came from immunoSEQ multiplex PCR; TCRdb's copy has only in-frame clones and leaves some out. Of around 340,000 clones listed, about 86% are singletons. The sequences come from peripheral blood, collected in a trial of Ad26.COV2.S vaccine versus placebo. The receptor source for this set is a person aged 18-60 years who received the Ad26.COV2.S COVID-19 vaccine or a placebo.

This chain joins TRBV7-8 and TRBJ1-2; the D gene is possibly TRBD1 (5 bases). The germline CDR1 and CDR2 sequences are SGHVS and FQNEAQ. The CDR3 covers 13 residues. V was cut by 5 bases and J by 4 bases, with 11 bases left in between. CDR3 DNA sequence: TGTGCCAGCAGCCGCGGCAGGGCCTATGGCTACACCTTC. This sequence encodes CASSRGRAYGYTF. The variable domain in full, completed from reference TRBV7-8 and TRBJ1-2, reads GAGVSQSPRYKVAKRGQDVALRCDPISGHVSLFWYQQALGQGPEFLTYFQNEAQLDKSGLPSDRFFAERPEGSVSTLKIQRTQQEDSAVYLCASSRGRAYGYTFGSGTRLTVV.

The V and J genes are TRBV9 and TRBJ1-6; D not certain. The CDR3 length is 15 residues. V was trimmed by 0 bases and J by 7 bases, leaving 11 bases between them. Germline V gene lookup returns CDR1 SGDLS and CDR2 YYNGEE. CDR3 bases: TGTGCCAGCAGCGTAGGGTCCGACGGGAATTCACCCCTCCACTTT. It codes for CASSVGSDGNSPLHF.

CDR3 sequence: CASSVDRVMGLQHF. The CDR3 DNA reads as TGTGCCAGCAGCGTGGACAGGGTGATGGGGCTCCAGCATTTT. The V call is TRBV6-5, the J call TRBJ1-5; 8 positions match TRBD1. J gave up 12 bases and V 6 bases, and 13 bases lay outside the gene matches. This CDR3 spans 14 amino acids. The V gene's germline CDR1 is MNHEY and CDR2 SVGAGI.

The chain carries TRBV5-4 and TRBJ2-5; 8 nucleotides match TRBD1. The CDR3 is 17 residues long. CDR1 is SGHNT, CDR2 YYREEE, per germline (reference sequence). V was pared by 3 bases and J by 5 bases, with 15 bases of the junction left unmatched. The CDR3 sequence is CASSSGKDRVDWETQYF. In DNA, the CDR3 is TGTGCCAGCAGCTCGGGAAAGGACAGGGTTGATTGGGAGACCCAGTACTTC.

The chain employs TRBV11-2 and TRBJ2-7; D may be TRBD1 or TRBD2 (5 bases each). Trimming left V 8 bases short and J 6 bases short, with 17 bases between. The CDR3 totals 13 residues. The germline gives CDR1 SGHAT, CDR2 FQNNGV. This chain's CDR3 is CASGDLRGTEQYF. The CDR3 region has the DNA TGTGCCAGCGGCGACCTTCGGGGCACCGAGCAGTACTTC.

This rearrangement joins TRBV7-9 to TRBJ2-5, with D perhaps TRBD2 (6 bases). Germline values: CDR1 SEHNR, CDR2 FQNEAQ (reference sequence). V gave up 6 bases and J gave up 3 bases, with 11 bases separating them. The CDR3 contains 13 residues. CDR3: CASRLGLEETQYF. DNA of the CDR3: TGTGCCAGCAGACTGGGACTTGAAGAGACCCAGTACTTC.

This rearrangement joins TRBV5-1 to TRBJ1-1; D perhaps matches TRBD1 (6 bases). The CDR3 spans 13 residues. Germline CDR1 and CDR2: SGHRS and YFSETQ. Trimming pared 5 bases from V and 1 base from J, leaving 9 bases between. The CDR3 region is CASRLTGNTEAFF. For the CDR3, the DNA is TGCGCCAGCAGGTTGACAGGGAACACTGAAGCTTTCTTT.

The chain is built from TRBV5-1 and TRBJ2-7; 11 positions agree with TRBD1. In germline, CDR1 is SGHRS, CDR2 YFSETQ. J was trimmed by 0 bases and V by 4 bases; bases with no gene match: 6. CDR3 length: 16 amino acids. CDR3 loop: CASSLGGQGASYEQYF. Written as DNA, the CDR3 is TGCGCCAGCAGCCTCGGAGGACAGGGGGCCTCCTACGAGCAGTACTTC.